This paragraph covers one TCR beta chain sequence. The data stem from a study of blood T cell repertoires in COVID-19. The V gene lost 4 bases and the J gene lost 9 bases, with 16 bases spanning the gap. Germline V gives CDR1 SQVTM, CDR2 ANQGSEA. The CDR3 totals 13 residues. Repertoires were generated with immunoSEQ multiplex PCR, while TCRdb's copy carries only in-frame clones and drops some. The data hold 150,000 to 180,000 clones, with 83% observed a single time. The chain joins TRBV29-1 to TRBJ2-1; D call uncertain. This TCR derives from a woman between 55 and 75 years old with COVID-19, enrolled during active disease. Sequencing used peripheral blood. The CDR3 loop is CSVGVASSGEQFF. The CDR3 DNA sequence: TGCAGCGTTGGGGTGGCTAGTTCCGGTGAGCAGTTCTTC.